Below are 2 T cell receptor beta chains sequenced from a single sample in a study of shared clonotypes between healthy human individuals. Using immunoSEQ multiplex PCR, the repertoire was profiled, and TCRdb retains in-frame clones only, with some absent. The sample comprises about 2.5 million clones, roughly 90% of which are singletons, and around 0.35% rests with the top ten. Material: naive CD4+ T cells from PBMCs. Subset meaning: CD45RA+ positively selected. The source is a man aged 18-30 years in good health. Some clones in this sample may be carry-over from other donors' samples.

V gene TRBV7-9 combines with J gene TRBJ1-5; 7 bases fit TRBD1. Germline V gene sequence: CDR1 SEHNR, CDR2 FQNEAQ (reference sequence). The CDR3 length is 15 residues. V trimming: 5 bases; J trimming: 2 bases; junction bases outside the gene matches: 6. The DNA of the CDR3 is TGTGCCAGCAGCGAGGGGGCAGGGGGCAATCAGCCCCAGCATTTT. Translation gives CASSEGAGGNQPQHF.

The V and J genes are TRBV7-2 and TRBJ2-7; 7 nucleotides line up with TRBD1. CDR3 length equals 15 residues. Trimming removed 5 bases from V and 4 bases from J; junction bases left unmatched: 11. Germline V lookup: CDR1 SGHTA, CDR2 FQGNSA. The CDR3 loop reads CASSPSQGRGYEQYF. In DNA, the CDR3 is TGTGCCAGCAGCCCCTCACAGGGCAGGGGGTACGAGCAGTACTTC.